This T cell receptor beta chain was sequenced in a study of regulatory T cells in long-lasting Graves disease. Time point here: persistent/refractory GD, antithyroid drugs over 5 years with positive TRAb. RNA extracted from PBMCs served as the sequencing template. General observations from the study: TRBV28 was favored in persistent disease, as were TRBJ1-2 and TRBJ2-5.

For TCR beta, libraries came from iRepertoire HTBI primers and Arm-PCR of CDR3 regions. TCRdb re-derived calls from the multiplex PCR reads in MiXCR, one entry per CDR3 protein. The table shows more than 300,000 distinct CDR3 sequences, with around a fifth occurring only once. V gave up 3 bases and J gave up 4 bases, with 15 bases separating them. Looked up from germline, CDR1 is SGHAT and CDR2 is FQDESV (reference sequence). The CDR3 contains 15 residues. This clonotype was counted ten times or more. Its antigen is currently unknown. J is TRBJ1-1 and V is TRBV11-1; TRBD1 might be the D (5 bases). This receptor was obtained from a female donor with Graves disease. The sequences come from peripheral blood mononuclear cells (PBMCs), collected when the disease was refractory, from a patient treated with antithyroid drugs. Here the CDR3 reads CASSFPRGRGTEAFF. The CDR3 nucleotides are TGTGCCAGCAGCTTTCCGAGAGGGAGGGGCACTGAAGCTTTCTTT.